What follows is one TCR beta chain and its context. Generated by immunoSEQ multiplex PCR, the TCRdb table keeps only in-frame clones and is missing some. This table has roughly 1,000,000 clones, 70% to 80% appearing once. The data were taken from a study of shared clonotypes between healthy human individuals. The CDR3 runs to 14 residues. Germline CDR1 is SGHTA and CDR2 is FQGNSA. With 4 bases clipped from V and 8 bases from J, the junction kept 8 bases outside the gene matches. The clonotype was recovered from a man aged 18 to 29 in good health. Some clones in this sample may be carry-over from other donors' samples. Sequenced material: memory CD4+ T cells from PBMCs. Noted subset: CD45RA-negative fraction. The chain joins TRBV7-2 to TRBJ1-2, with 9 positions matching TRBD1. CDR3 residues: CASSSVDRGRGYTF. CDR3 coding DNA: TGTGCCAGCAGCTCAGTGGACAGGGGCCGCGGCTACACCTTC. The full variable domain, completed using reference TRBV7-2 and TRBJ1-2, is GAGVSQSPSNKVTEKGKDVELRCDPISGHTALYWYRQSLGQGLEFLIYFQGNSAPDKSGLPSDRFSAERTGGSVSTLTIQRTQQEDSAVYLCASSSVDRGRGYTFGSGTRLTVV.